Sequencing of this T cell receptor beta chain was carried out in a study of T cell repertoires in cytomegalovirus infection. Study-level background: Selected CMV epitopes included recently identified HLA-C-restricted ones as well as well-studied HLA-B-restricted ones. Public TCR beta signature analysis indicated the presence of both CMV infection and matching HLA type.

V lost 5 bases, J lost 1 base, and 15 bases lay in between. The V gene's germline CDR1 is SGHVS and CDR2 FNYEAQ. The CDR3 has 15 residues. TCRdb passed the reads through MiXCR, listing each CDR3 protein once. The sample holds around 99,000 distinct CDR3 sequences, around 28% seen once. Notes on the study in general: Totalled public TCR beta family frequency picked out people who carried CMV plus the relevant HLA. Clonotype analysis showed dominance of the ex vivo response by HLA-C-restricted CMV-specific TCR beta clonotypes.

At least ten counts were recorded for this clonotype. What it binds is not known. This sequence was found in a human donor in good health (CMV status not recorded). Some clones in this sample may be carry-over from other donors' samples. The chain carries TRBV7-6 and TRBJ2-7; no clear D. Here the sequenced sample was CD8+ T cells from cultured PBMCs, taken from culture after CMV antigen stimulation. CDR3: CASSPWQSGSYEQYF. In nucleotides, the CDR3 is TGTGCCAGCAGCCCCTGGCAGTCAGGTTCCTACGAGCAGTACTTC.